A selection of T cell receptor beta chains follows, all from one sample in a study of T cell responses to AZD1222 COVID-19 vaccine. The repertoire was sequenced with immunoSEQ multiplex PCR; TCRdb's copy has only in-frame clones and lacks some. The data hold about 110,000 clones, with about nine tenths observed a single time. This material consisted of peripheral blood, taken on day 0 of AZD1222 vaccination. The receptor set was obtained from an adult in good health. The CDR3 runs from the conserved cysteine through the conserved F or W. A D gene is named only where the DNA matches it firmly. Rows may omit the clone size; those that give it use once, few, many or a size class.

clone size: -; V gene: TRBV27; J gene: TRBJ1-1; D gene: TRBD1; CDR3 DNA: TGTGCCAGCAGTTTAGGACAGGGATTTGAAGCTTTCTTT; CDR3 protein: CASSLGQGFEAFF
clone size: few; V gene: TRBV28; J gene: TRBJ1-5; D gene: TRBD1; CDR3 DNA: TGTGCCAGCAGTCCTGGACAGGGGGTTGCGAATCAGCCCCAGCATTTT; CDR3 protein: CASSPGQGVANQPQHF
clone size: -; V gene: TRBV7-2; J gene: TRBJ1-2; D gene: -; CDR3 DNA: TGTGCCAGCAGTCCACGCGGCAGCTATGGCTACACCTTC; CDR3 protein: CASSPRGSYGYTF
clone size: -; V gene: TRBV18; J gene: TRBJ2-6; D gene: -; CDR3 DNA: TGTGCCAGCTCACCATCTTCCTCTGGGGCCAACGTCCTGACTTTC; CDR3 protein: CASSPSSSGANVLTF
clone size: few; V gene: TRBV6-1; J gene: TRBJ1-2; D gene: -; CDR3 DNA: TGTGCCAGCAGTGGAAGTGAGGACTCAATAGGTAATGGCTACACCTTC; CDR3 protein: CASSGSEDSIGNGYTF
clone size: -; V gene: TRBV6-5; J gene: TRBJ1-2; D gene: -; CDR3 DNA: TGTGCCAGCAGTTACAAGGGTTTCGGCTATGGCTACACCTTC; CDR3 protein: CASSYKGFGYGYTF
clone size: -; V gene: TRBV28; J gene: TRBJ1-4; D gene: -; CDR3 DNA: TGTGCCAGCAGTTATCCAACTAATGAAAAACTGTTTTTT; CDR3 protein: CASSYPTNEKLFF
clone size: -; V gene: TRBV9; J gene: TRBJ2-5; D gene: -; CDR3 DNA: TGTGCCAGCAGCGTAGGCGGGTTGGCTAACCCATCAGAGACCCAGTACTTC; CDR3 protein: CASSVGGLANPSETQYF
clone size: -; V gene: TRBV6-5; J gene: TRBJ2-1; D gene: -; CDR3 DNA: TGTGCCAGCAGTTACTCTTCGGGGTTCATAGGCGAGCAGTTCTTC; CDR3 protein: CASSYSSGFIGEQFF
clone size: -; V gene: TRBV28; J gene: TRBJ1-4; D gene: TRBD1; CDR3 DNA: TGTGCCAGCAGTTTATATTCAGGACAGGATGAAAAACTGTTTTTT; CDR3 protein: CASSLYSGQDEKLFF
clone size: once; V gene: TRBV27; J gene: TRBJ1-2; D gene: -; CDR3 DNA: TGTGCCAGCAGGGGGCAAACGAAGAACTATGGCTACACCTTC; CDR3 protein: CASRGQTKNYGYTF
clone size: -; V gene: TRBV9; J gene: TRBJ1-1; D gene: TRBD1; CDR3 DNA: TGTGCCAGCAGCTTACGCGGCGACAGGGGCGGTGAAGCTTTCTTT; CDR3 protein: CASSLRGDRGGEAFF
clone size: few; V gene: TRBV5-1; J gene: TRBJ2-7; D gene: -; CDR3 DNA: TGCGCCAGCAGCTCTCCTCCAGGGCACGAGCAGTACTTC; CDR3 protein: CASSSPPGHEQYF
clone size: few; V gene: TRBV27; J gene: TRBJ2-7; D gene: TRBD2; CDR3 DNA: TGTGCCAGCAGTTCTCAGGACGGCGGGAGAATATTTTACGAGCAGTACTTC; CDR3 protein: CASSSQDGGRIFYEQYF
clone size: -; V gene: TRBV7-9; J gene: TRBJ2-2; D gene: -; CDR3 DNA: TGTGCCAGCAGCTTAGAACGCTTCACCGGGGAGCTGTTTTTT; CDR3 protein: CASSLERFTGELFF
clone size: -; V gene: TRBV19; J gene: TRBJ1-2; D gene: -; CDR3 DNA: TGTGCCAGTACTCTATCCGGGGGGATTAACTATGGCTACACCTTC; CDR3 protein: CASTLSGGINYGYTF
clone size: -; V gene: TRBV4-3; J gene: TRBJ2-3; D gene: -; CDR3 DNA: TGCGCCAGCAGCCAAGAACCGGCGGATACGCAGTATTTT; CDR3 protein: CASSQEPADTQYF
clone size: once; V gene: TRBV28; J gene: TRBJ2-5; D gene: TRBD2; CDR3 DNA: TGTGCCAGCAGTTTGGGCGGGAGTCGGGTGACCCAGTACTTC; CDR3 protein: CASSLGGSRVTQYF
clone size: -; V gene: TRBV7-9; J gene: TRBJ1-2; D gene: -; CDR3 DNA: TGTGCCAGCAGCAAGCGGGACTATGGCTACACCTTC; CDR3 protein: CASSKRDYGYTF
clone size: once; V gene: TRBV10-3; J gene: TRBJ2-2; D gene: -; CDR3 DNA: TGTGCCATCAGCCAACCCGGCGGCGGGGAGCTGTTTTTT; CDR3 protein: CAISQPGGGELFF
clone size: once; V gene: TRBV28; J gene: TRBJ1-1; D gene: -; CDR3 DNA: TGTGCCAGCAGTTTCAACACTGAAGCTTTCTTT; CDR3 protein: CASSFNTEAFF
clone size: -; V gene: TRBV6-2/TRBV6-3; J gene: TRBJ2-1; D gene: TRBD2; CDR3 DNA: TGTGCCAGCAGTTACTATAGCGGGAGGGATCCGTTCTTC; CDR3 protein: CASSYYSGRDPFF
clone size: once; V gene: TRBV15; J gene: TRBJ1-4; D gene: TRBD1; CDR3 DNA: TGTGCCACCAGCAGAGATTTATATTTGTTGGGGACAGGGTTTGAAAAACTGTTTTTT; CDR3 protein: CATSRDLYLLGTGFEKLFF
clone size: -; V gene: TRBV30; J gene: TRBJ1-2; D gene: TRBD1; CDR3 DNA: TGTGCCTGGAGTGCGGGACAGGGCTATGGCTACACCTTC; CDR3 protein: CAWSAGQGYGYTF
clone size: -; V gene: TRBV4-3; J gene: TRBJ1-1; D gene: -; CDR3 DNA: TGCGCCAGCAGCCAAGAACTCGGTGGCTTCACTGAAGCTTTCTTT; CDR3 protein: CASSQELGGFTEAFF
clone size: -; V gene: TRBV7-2; J gene: TRBJ2-3; D gene: TRBD1; CDR3 DNA: TGTGCCAGCAGCCCTAGGACAGGGCCAGATACGCAGTATTTT; CDR3 protein: CASSPRTGPDTQYF
clone size: -; V gene: TRBV6-1; J gene: TRBJ1-4; D gene: -; CDR3 DNA: TGTGCCAGCAGTGAAGGCCAGGGGCGTGAAAAACTGTTTTTT; CDR3 protein: CASSEGQGREKLFF
clone size: -; V gene: TRBV6-2/TRBV6-3; J gene: TRBJ2-7; D gene: -; CDR3 DNA: TGTGCCAGCAGTTACTTCCCTAGCGCAGCCTACGAGCAGTACTTC; CDR3 protein: CASSYFPSAAYEQYF
clone size: few; V gene: TRBV4-3; J gene: TRBJ1-4; D gene: TRBD1; CDR3 DNA: TGCGCCAGCAGCCAAGAAGGTCTGCAGGGGGCAGGTGAAAAACTGTTTTTT; CDR3 protein: CASSQEGLQGAGEKLFF
clone size: -; V gene: TRBV5-4; J gene: TRBJ1-6; D gene: -; CDR3 DNA: TGTGCCAGCAGCTTGGGTGGGTCCTATAATTCACCCCTCCACTTT; CDR3 protein: CASSLGGSYNSPLHF
clone size: -; V gene: TRBV7-9; J gene: TRBJ1-4; D gene: -; CDR3 DNA: TGTGCCAGCAGCTTATTCGTAAATTTGGTGCAGGGCGAAGAAAAACTGTTTTTT; CDR3 protein: CASSLFVNLVQGEEKLFF
clone size: once; V gene: TRBV3-1/TRBV3-2; J gene: TRBJ2-1; D gene: -; CDR3 DNA: TGTGCCAGCATCACACAGACGGACCTTACTACTACTAATGAGCAGTTCTTC; CDR3 protein: CASITQTDLTTTNEQFF
clone size: -; V gene: TRBV18; J gene: TRBJ1-2; D gene: -; CDR3 DNA: TGTGCCAGCTCACCGGGAGGGAACTATGGCTACACCTTC; CDR3 protein: CASSPGGNYGYTF
clone size: -; V gene: TRBV7-9; J gene: TRBJ1-1; D gene: -; CDR3 DNA: TGTGCCAGCAACAACTTGGGCGGGGGCGGTGAAGCTTTCTTT; CDR3 protein: CASNNLGGGGEAFF
clone size: once; V gene: TRBV3-1/TRBV3-2; J gene: TRBJ1-4; D gene: -; CDR3 DNA: TGTGCCAGCAGCCAGGGGAAGATGGGCGGAAATGAAAAACTGTTTTTT; CDR3 protein: CASSQGKMGGNEKLFF
clone size: -; V gene: TRBV6-1; J gene: TRBJ1-1; D gene: -; CDR3 DNA: TGTGCCAGCAGTGAAGTACTCGGGGACGCAACCCGGGGCACTGAAGCTTTCTTT; CDR3 protein: CASSEVLGDATRGTEAFF
clone size: -; V gene: TRBV27; J gene: TRBJ2-1; D gene: -; CDR3 DNA: TGTGCCAGCAGTTTACGGCTAGGAGGTAATGAGCAGTTCTTC; CDR3 protein: CASSLRLGGNEQFF
clone size: few; V gene: TRBV16; J gene: TRBJ2-3; D gene: -; CDR3 DNA: TGTGCCAGCAGCCAATCGAGGAACAGAGACACGCAGTATTTT; CDR3 protein: CASSQSRNRDTQYF
clone size: once; V gene: TRBV12-5; J gene: TRBJ1-1; D gene: -; CDR3 DNA: TGTGCTAGTGGTTTGGCCCTCGGGGGCCCCGCTGAAGCTTTCTTT; CDR3 protein: CASGLALGGPAEAFF
clone size: few; V gene: TRBV5-6; J gene: TRBJ1-1; D gene: -; CDR3 DNA: TGTGCCAGCAGCCCCGCCCGGCGGCCGAACACTGAAGCTTTCTTT; CDR3 protein: CASSPARRPNTEAFF
clone size: -; V gene: TRBV5-1; J gene: TRBJ2-7; D gene: -; CDR3 DNA: TGCGCCAGCAGCTTGGCCGGGTGGCACACCCTAGAGGAGCAGTACTTC; CDR3 protein: CASSLAGWHTLEEQYF
clone size: -; V gene: TRBV19; J gene: TRBJ2-1; D gene: -; CDR3 DNA: TGTGCCAGTAGTATTACGGCCCCCGGGATCAGCTCCTACAATGAGCAGTTCTTC; CDR3 protein: CASSITAPGISSYNEQFF
clone size: few; V gene: TRBV27; J gene: TRBJ1-4; D gene: -; CDR3 DNA: TGTGCCAGCTCTAGAAACGGTGGGGGGGCTGGGGGTGAAAAACTGTTTTTT; CDR3 protein: CASSRNGGGAGGEKLFF
clone size: -; V gene: TRBV24-1; J gene: TRBJ2-1; D gene: TRBD2; CDR3 DNA: TGTGCCACCAGTGCCGAGATGACTAGCGGGGGGTCCTACAATGAGCAGTTCTTC; CDR3 protein: CATSAEMTSGGSYNEQFF
clone size: -; V gene: TRBV10-3; J gene: TRBJ1-5; D gene: -; CDR3 DNA: TGTGCCAGTGCAGGGGATGAGAGCAATCAGCCCCAGCATTTT; CDR3 protein: CASAGDESNQPQHF
clone size: -; V gene: TRBV7-9; J gene: TRBJ1-2; D gene: TRBD1; CDR3 DNA: TGTGCCAGCAGCAAGACAGGGGGCGGGTATGGCTACACCTTC; CDR3 protein: CASSKTGGGYGYTF
clone size: once; V gene: TRBV7-9; J gene: TRBJ1-2; D gene: -; CDR3 DNA: TGTGCCAGCAGCTTACTGTCGCCGGTCGGCTACACCTTC; CDR3 protein: CASSLLSPVGYTF
clone size: -; V gene: TRBV5-4; J gene: TRBJ1-2; D gene: -; CDR3 DNA: TGTGCCAGCAGCCTCGGGGACGGGACAACGTATGGCTACACCTTC; CDR3 protein: CASSLGDGTTYGYTF
clone size: -; V gene: TRBV5-6; J gene: TRBJ2-3; D gene: -; CDR3 DNA: TGTGCCAGCAGCACGGGCCCAGATACGCAGTATTTT; CDR3 protein: CASSTGPDTQYF
clone size: -; V gene: TRBV25-1; J gene: TRBJ1-2; D gene: TRBD1; CDR3 DNA: TGTGCCAGCAGTGAGCCCGGGACAGGGGGCTATGGCTACACCTTC; CDR3 protein: CASSEPGTGGYGYTF
clone size: -; V gene: TRBV5-1; J gene: TRBJ1-1; D gene: -; CDR3 DNA: TGCGCCAGCAGCTTGGGATCTATGAACACTGAAGCTTTCTTT; CDR3 protein: CASSLGSMNTEAFF
clone size: -; V gene: TRBV19; J gene: TRBJ2-1; D gene: -; CDR3 DNA: TGTGCCAGTAGTATCAGAGGGGGAGACAGCTACAATGAGCAGTTCTTC; CDR3 protein: CASSIRGGDSYNEQFF
clone size: -; V gene: TRBV3-1/TRBV3-2; J gene: TRBJ1-2; D gene: TRBD1; CDR3 DNA: TGTGCCAGCAGCCCGACGGGACAGGGCGCTGGCTACACCTTC; CDR3 protein: CASSPTGQGAGYTF
clone size: -; V gene: TRBV5-1; J gene: TRBJ2-1; D gene: TRBD2; CDR3 DNA: TGCGCCAGCAGCCCGGGAGCGGGAGGGGATGAGCAGTTCTTC; CDR3 protein: CASSPGAGGDEQFF
clone size: -; V gene: TRBV9; J gene: TRBJ1-1; D gene: TRBD1; CDR3 DNA: TGTGCCAGCAGCCCCAGACAGGGGAGTACTGAAGCTTTCTTT; CDR3 protein: CASSPRQGSTEAFF
clone size: -; V gene: TRBV3-1/TRBV3-2; J gene: TRBJ2-1; D gene: TRBD2; CDR3 DNA: TGTGCCAGCAGCGCGCCTCCCGGACTAGCGGTCAATAATGAGCAGTTCTTC; CDR3 protein: CASSAPPGLAVNNEQFF